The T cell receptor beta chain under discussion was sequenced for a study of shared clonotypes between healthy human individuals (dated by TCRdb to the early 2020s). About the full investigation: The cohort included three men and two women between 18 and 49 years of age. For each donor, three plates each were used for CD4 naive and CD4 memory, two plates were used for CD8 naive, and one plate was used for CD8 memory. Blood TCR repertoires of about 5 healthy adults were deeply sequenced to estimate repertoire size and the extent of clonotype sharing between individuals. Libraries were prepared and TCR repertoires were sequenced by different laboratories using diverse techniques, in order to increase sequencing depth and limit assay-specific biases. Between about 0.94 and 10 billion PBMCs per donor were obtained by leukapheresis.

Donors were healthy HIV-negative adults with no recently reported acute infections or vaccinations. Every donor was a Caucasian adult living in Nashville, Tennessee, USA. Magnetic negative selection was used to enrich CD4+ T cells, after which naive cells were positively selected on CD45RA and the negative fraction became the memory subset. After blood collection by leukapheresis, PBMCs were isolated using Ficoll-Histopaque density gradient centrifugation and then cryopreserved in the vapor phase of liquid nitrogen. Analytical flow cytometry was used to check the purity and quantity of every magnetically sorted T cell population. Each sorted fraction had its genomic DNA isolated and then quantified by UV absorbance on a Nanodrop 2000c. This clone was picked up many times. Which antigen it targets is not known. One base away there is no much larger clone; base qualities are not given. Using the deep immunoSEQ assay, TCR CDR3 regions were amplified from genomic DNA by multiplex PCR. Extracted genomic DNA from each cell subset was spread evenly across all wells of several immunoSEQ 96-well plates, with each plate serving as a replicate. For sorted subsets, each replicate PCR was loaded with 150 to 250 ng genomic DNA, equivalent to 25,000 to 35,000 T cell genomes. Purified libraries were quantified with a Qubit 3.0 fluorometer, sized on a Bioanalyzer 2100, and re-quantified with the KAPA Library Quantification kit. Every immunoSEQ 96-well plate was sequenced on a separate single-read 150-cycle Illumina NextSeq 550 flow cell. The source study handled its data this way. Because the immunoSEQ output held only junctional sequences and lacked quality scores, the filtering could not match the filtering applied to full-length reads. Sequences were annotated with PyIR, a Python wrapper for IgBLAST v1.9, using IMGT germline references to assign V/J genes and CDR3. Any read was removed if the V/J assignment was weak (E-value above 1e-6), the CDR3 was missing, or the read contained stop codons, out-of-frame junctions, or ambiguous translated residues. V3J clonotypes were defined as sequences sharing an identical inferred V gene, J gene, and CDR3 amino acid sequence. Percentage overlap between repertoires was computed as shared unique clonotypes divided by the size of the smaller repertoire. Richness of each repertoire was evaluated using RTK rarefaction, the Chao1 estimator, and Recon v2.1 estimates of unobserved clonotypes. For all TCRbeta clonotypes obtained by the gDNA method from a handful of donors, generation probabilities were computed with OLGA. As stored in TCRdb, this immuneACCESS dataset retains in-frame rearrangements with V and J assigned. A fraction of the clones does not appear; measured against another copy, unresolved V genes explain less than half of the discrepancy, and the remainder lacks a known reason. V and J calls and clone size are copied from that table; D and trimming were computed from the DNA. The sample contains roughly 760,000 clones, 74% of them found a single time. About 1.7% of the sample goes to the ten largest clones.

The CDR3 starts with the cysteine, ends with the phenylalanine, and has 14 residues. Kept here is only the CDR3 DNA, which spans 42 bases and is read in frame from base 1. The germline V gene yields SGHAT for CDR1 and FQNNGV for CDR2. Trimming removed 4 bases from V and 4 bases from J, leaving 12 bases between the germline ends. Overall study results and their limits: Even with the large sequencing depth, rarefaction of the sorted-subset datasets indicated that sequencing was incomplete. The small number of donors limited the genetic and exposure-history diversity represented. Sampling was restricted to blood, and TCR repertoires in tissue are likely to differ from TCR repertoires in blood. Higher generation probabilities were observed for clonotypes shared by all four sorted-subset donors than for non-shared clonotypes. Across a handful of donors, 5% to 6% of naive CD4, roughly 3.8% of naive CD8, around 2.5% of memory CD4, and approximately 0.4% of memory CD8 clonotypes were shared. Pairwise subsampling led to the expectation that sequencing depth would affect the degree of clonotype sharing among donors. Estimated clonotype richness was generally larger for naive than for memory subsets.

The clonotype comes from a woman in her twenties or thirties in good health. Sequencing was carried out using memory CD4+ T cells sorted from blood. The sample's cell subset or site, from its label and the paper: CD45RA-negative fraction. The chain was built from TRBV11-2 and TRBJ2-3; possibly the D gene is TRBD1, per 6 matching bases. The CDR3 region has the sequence CASSSRQASDTQYF. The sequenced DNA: TGTGCCAGCAGCTCCAGACAGGCCTCAGATACGCAGTATTTT.